This record looks at one TCR beta chain sequence and its context. Its antigen is as yet unknown. TCRdb's copy holds only in-frame clones and misses some; the assay was immunoSEQ multiplex PCR. Seen here are about 96,000 clones, 80% observed once, and the top ten hold approximately 4%. The sort gate was single viable CD3+CD4+CD8-CD45RO+ cells for memory CD4+ T cells. CD4+ T cells were isolated by positive magnetic selection. This sample is drawn from a study of memory CD4+ T cells and cytomegalovirus serostatus. Study results and caveats: 67 of 164 known CMV-associated TCRbeta sequences appeared in CD4+ memory.

Germline V gene lookup returns CDR1 MDHEN and CDR2 SYDVKM. Trimming at V came to 6 bases and at J to 0 bases, leaving 10 bases not matched to a gene. The CDR3 loop spans 17 amino acids. The specimen was memory CD4+ T cells from blood. The rearrangement uses TRBV28 and TRBJ2-2, with 7 bases aligning to TRBD2. This TCR was recovered from an adult in good health and CMV-seropositive. The CDR3 DNA follows: TGTGCCAGCAGCCCGCTAGCGGACTCCTCGAACACCGGGGAGCTGTTTTTT. Translating gives CASSPLADSSNTGELFF.